The sequence of this T cell receptor beta chain was determined in a study of T cell responses to AZD1222 COVID-19 vaccine. Study-wide points: Clonal diversity was possibly underestimated, and the donors were mostly white British, with more females. Regions 160-218 and 743-854 held dominance among vaccine-associated CD4 TCRs, which spanned spike.

Assay: immunoSEQ multiplex PCR; the TCRdb copy retains only in-frame clones and omits some. This table holds under 150,000 clones, approximately 85% found once. The V gene's germline CDR1 is SGHVS and CDR2 FNYEAQ. V lost 4 bases to trimming and J lost 2 bases, with 11 bases between them. CDR3 length equals 14 residues. A word on this clone: Its antigen is undetermined.

The source is an adult who received the MenACWY meningococcal vaccine as a control. This specimen consisted of peripheral blood, obtained 28 days after the second dose of the MenACWY control vaccine. The chain links TRBV7-6 to TRBJ1-1; D possibly corresponds to TRBD1 (5 bases). The CDR3 region has the DNA TGTGCCAGCAGCTCCAGGGTTGGAAACACTGAAGCTTTCTTT. Protein product: CASSSRVGNTEAFF.